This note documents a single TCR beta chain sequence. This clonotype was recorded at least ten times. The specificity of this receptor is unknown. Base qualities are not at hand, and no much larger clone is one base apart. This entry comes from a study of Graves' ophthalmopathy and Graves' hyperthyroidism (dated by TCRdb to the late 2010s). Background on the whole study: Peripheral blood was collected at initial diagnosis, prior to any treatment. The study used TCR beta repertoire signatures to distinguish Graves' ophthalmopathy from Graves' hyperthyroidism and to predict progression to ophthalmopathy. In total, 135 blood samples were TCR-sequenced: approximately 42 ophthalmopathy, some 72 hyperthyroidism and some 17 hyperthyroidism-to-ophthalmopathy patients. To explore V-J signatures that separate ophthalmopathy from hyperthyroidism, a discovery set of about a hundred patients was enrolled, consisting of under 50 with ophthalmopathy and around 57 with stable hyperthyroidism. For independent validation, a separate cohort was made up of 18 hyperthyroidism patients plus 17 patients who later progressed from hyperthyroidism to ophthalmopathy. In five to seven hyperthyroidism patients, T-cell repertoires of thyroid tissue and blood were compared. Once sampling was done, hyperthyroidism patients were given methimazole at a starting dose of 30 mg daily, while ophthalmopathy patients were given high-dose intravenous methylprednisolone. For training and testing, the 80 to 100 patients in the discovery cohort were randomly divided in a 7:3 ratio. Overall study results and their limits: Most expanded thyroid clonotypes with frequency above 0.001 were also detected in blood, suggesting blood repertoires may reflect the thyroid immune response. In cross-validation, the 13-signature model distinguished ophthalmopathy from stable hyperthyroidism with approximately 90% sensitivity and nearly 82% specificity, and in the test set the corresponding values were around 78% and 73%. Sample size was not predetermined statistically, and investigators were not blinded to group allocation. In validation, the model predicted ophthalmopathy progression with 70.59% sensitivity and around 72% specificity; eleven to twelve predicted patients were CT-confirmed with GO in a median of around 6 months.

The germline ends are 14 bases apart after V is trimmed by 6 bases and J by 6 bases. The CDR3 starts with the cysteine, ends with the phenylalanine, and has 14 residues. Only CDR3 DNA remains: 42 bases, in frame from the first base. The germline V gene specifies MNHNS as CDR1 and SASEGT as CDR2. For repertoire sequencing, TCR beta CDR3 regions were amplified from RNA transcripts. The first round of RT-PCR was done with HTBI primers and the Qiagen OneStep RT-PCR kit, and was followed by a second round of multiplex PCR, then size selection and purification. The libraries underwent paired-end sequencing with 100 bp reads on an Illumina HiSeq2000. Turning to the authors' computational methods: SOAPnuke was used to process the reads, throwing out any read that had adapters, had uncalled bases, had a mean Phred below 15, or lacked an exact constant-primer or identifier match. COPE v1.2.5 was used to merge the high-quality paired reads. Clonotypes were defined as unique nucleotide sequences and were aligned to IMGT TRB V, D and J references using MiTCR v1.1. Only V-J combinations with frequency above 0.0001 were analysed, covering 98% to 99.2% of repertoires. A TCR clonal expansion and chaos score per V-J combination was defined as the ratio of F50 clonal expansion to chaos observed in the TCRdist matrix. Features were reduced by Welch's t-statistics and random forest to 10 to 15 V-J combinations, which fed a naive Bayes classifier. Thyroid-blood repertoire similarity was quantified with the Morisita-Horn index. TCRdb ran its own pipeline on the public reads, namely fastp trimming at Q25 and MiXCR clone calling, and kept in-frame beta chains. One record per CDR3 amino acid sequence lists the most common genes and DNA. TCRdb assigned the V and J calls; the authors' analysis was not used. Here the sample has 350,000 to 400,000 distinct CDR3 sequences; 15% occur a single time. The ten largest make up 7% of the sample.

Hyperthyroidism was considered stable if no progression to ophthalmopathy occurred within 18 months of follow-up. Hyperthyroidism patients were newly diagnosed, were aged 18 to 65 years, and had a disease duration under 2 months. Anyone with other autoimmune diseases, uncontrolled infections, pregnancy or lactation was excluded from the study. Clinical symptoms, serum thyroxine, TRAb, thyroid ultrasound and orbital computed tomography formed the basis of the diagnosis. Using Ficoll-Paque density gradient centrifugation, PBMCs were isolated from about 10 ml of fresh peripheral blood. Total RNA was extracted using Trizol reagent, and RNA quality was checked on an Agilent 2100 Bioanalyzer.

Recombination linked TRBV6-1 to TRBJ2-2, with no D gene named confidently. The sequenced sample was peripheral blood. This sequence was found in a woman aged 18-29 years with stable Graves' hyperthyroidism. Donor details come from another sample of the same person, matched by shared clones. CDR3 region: CASRAPLEAGELFF. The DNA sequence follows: TGTGCCAGCAGGGCCCCATTGGAAGCCGGGGAGCTGTTTTTT.